Presented here are 10 T cell receptor beta chains from one specimen sequenced in a study of identical twins. TCRdb called the 5' RACE reads again in MiXCR, with one record for every CDR3 protein. This sample has roughly 690,000 distinct CDR3 sequences, with less than 7% found just once. Sequencing input: naive T cells sorted from blood. Receptors originate from a man in his late teens or twenties in good health.

The chain has TRBV7-9 and TRBJ2-1; possible D gene TRBD1, 5 bases. Germline V lookup: CDR1 SEHNR, CDR2 FQNEAQ (reference sequence). The CDR3 is 17 residues long. The V end lost 4 bases, the J end lost 3 bases, and 19 bases lay between the germline ends. CDR3 in DNA: TGTGCCAGCAGCTCGCCGGTTGCCAGGGCGCGCTACAATGAGCAGTTCTTC. Translating gives CASSSPVARARYNEQFF.

This sequence joins TRBV20-1 and TRBJ2-5, with 8 nucleotides matching TRBD2. The CDR3 contains 16 residues. With V trimmed by 0 bases and J by 4 bases, 10 bases remained unmatched. Germline CDR1 and CDR2: DFQATT and SNEGSKA (reference sequence). CDR3 nucleotides: TGCAGTGCTAGAGACCCTGACCGGGAGGGGCGAGAGACCCAGTACTTC. Translation: CSARDPDREGRETQYF.

This clonotype was observed a few times. The chain recombines TRBV10-2 with TRBJ2-2; 13 nucleotides line up with TRBD2. Germline assignment: CDR1 WSHSY and CDR2 SAAADI. CDR3 length: 17 amino acids. The junction had 12 bases not matched to a gene; V was cut back by 8 bases and J by 6 bases. CDR3 DNA sequence: TGCGCCAGCTTCCAAACTACTAGCGGGAGGGGTCCCGGGGAGCTGTTTTTT. It specifies CASFQTTSGRGPGELFF.

This clonotype was recorded at least ten times. This chain joins TRBV5-1 and TRBJ2-5, with TRBD1 matching over 7 bases. Germline V gene data show CDR1 as SGHRS and CDR2 as YFSETQ. The CDR3 spans 16 residues. J was trimmed by 2 bases and V by 4 bases; bases with no gene match: 11. This CDR3 reads CASSINRQGPQETQYF. DNA of the CDR3: TGCGCCAGCAGCATAAACCGACAGGGTCCGCAAGAGACCCAGTACTTC.

This clonotype was recorded many times. V gene TRBV29-1 combines with J gene TRBJ2-7; 10 nucleotides match TRBD2. Germline loops: CDR1 SQVTM, CDR2 ANQGSEA. This CDR3 region has 13 residues. CDR3 coding DNA: TGCAGAGAGAGCGGGAGGGCCTCCTACGAGCAGTACGTC. Its protein product is CRESGRASYEQYV.

In its sample, this clonotype was seen many times. This sequence joins TRBV29-1 and TRBJ2-1; D not certain. The CDR3 contains 11 residues. Per the germline V gene, CDR1 is SQVTM and CDR2 is ANQGSEA. V was clipped by 5 bases and J by 6 bases, with 8 bases between them. CDR3 DNA: TGCAGCGTTAGCTGGGGCAATGAGCAGTTCTTC. As protein: CSVSWGNEQFF.

In its sample, this clonotype was seen many times. The CDR3 is CAISEQLNSPLHF. CDR3 DNA: TGTGCCATCAGTGAACAGTTAAATTCACCCCTCCACTTT. The chain links TRBV10-3 to TRBJ1-6; D gene ambiguous. Deletions cut 3 bases from V and 7 bases from J, with 7 bases between. The CDR3 is 13 residues long. CDR1 is ENHRY and CDR2 is SYGVKD in the germline V gene.

The V gene is TRBV14, the J gene TRBJ2-5; no firm D call. The germline V gene encodes CDR1 SGHDN and CDR2 FVKESK. This CDR3 has 14 residues. The V end was cut by 1 base, the J end by 10 bases, with 16 bases between. The DNA of the CDR3 is TGTGCCAGCAGCCAAGTCTTTAGGTCTAGGGACCAGTACTTC. Its protein product is CASSQVFRSRDQYF. Filled out from reference TRBV14 and TRBJ2-5, the complete variable domain reads EAGVTQFPSHSVIEKGQTVTLRCDPISGHDNLYWYRRVMGKEIKFLLHFVKESKQDESGMPNNRFLAERTGGTYSTLKVQPAELEDSGVYFCASSQVFRSRDQYFGPGTRLLVL.

Many counts were recorded for this clonotype. The chain uses TRBV4-3 and TRBJ2-5; TRBD1 matches 8 bases. Trimming cost V 0 bases and J 4 bases; bases outside gene matches: 7. CDR3 length equals 16 residues. Germline CDR1 reads LGHNA; CDR2 reads YSLEER. This CDR3 is CASSQDIAGGGETQYF. Here the CDR3 DNA reads TGCGCCAGCAGCCAAGATATCGCAGGGGGCGGAGAGACCCAGTACTTC.

V is TRBV6-1 and J is TRBJ1-1; D is possibly TRBD1 (5 bases). The CDR3 extends over 15 amino acids. CDR1 MNHNS and CDR2 SASEGT come from the germline V gene. Trimming stripped 4 bases from V and 1 base from J, with 13 bases between. The CDR3 here is CASSVPGTANTEAFF. The CDR3 DNA follows: TGTGCCAGCAGTGTACCCGGGACGGCGAACACTGAAGCTTTCTTT.